The 6 T cell receptor beta chains below come from one sample, sequenced in a study of beta chain features in type 1 diabetes. The authors reverse transcribed all of the isolated RNA, so sequencing captured expressed TCRB transcripts. Repertoires were generated with immunoSEQ multiplex PCR, while TCRdb's copy carries only in-frame clones and drops some. The sample contains around 190,000 clones, roughly an eighth of which appear only once. Sample: central memory CD4+ T cells from blood. The origin of the receptors is a woman aged 18-29 years in good health.

This clone has only a few counts. The chain joins TRBV29-1 to TRBJ2-2, with 10 bases that match TRBD2. This CDR3 has 15 amino acids. Germline assignment: CDR1 SQVTM and CDR2 ANQGSEA. Trimming took 3 bases from V and 6 from J; bases not matched to a gene: 7. In nucleotides, the CDR3 is TGCAGCGTTGAGGGGCTAGCGGGAGCGGCCGGGGAGCTGTTTTTT. Translating it yields CSVEGLAGAAGELFF.

This clone was seen only a few times. The rearrangement links TRBV28 to TRBJ1-4; D may be TRBD1 (6 bases). CDR1 is MDHEN and CDR2 is SYDVKM in the germline V gene. There are 13 residues in the CDR3. V dropped 10 bases and J dropped 6 bases, with 15 bases sitting between them. CDR3 residues: CAIPGTGYEKLFF. The CDR3 DNA reads as TGTGCCATCCCCGGCACAGGGTATGAAAAACTGTTTTTT.

This clone has only a few counts. The V gene is TRBV29-1, the J gene TRBJ2-7; TRBD1 aligns across 10 bases. This CDR3 comprises 13 residues. V was pared by 7 bases and J by 2 bases, with 5 bases of the junction left unmatched. CDR1 SQVTM and CDR2 ANQGSEA come from the germline V gene. The CDR3 DNA is TGCAGCGGACAGGGGGCCGGCACCTACGAGCAGTACTTC. Translated: CSGQGAGTYEQYF.

In this sample, this clone turned up a few times. The genes are TRBV7-9 and TRBJ2-5; TRBD2 is a possible D gene (6 bases). This CDR3 comprises 16 residues. Between the trimmed V and J ends, which lost 5 bases and 4 bases, there was a span of 20 bases. Germline V lookup: CDR1 SEHNR, CDR2 FQNEAQ (reference sequence). The CDR3 nucleotides read TGTGCCAGCAGCCTAATAGGCAAGGAGGGAAGAGAGACCCAGTACTTC. Its protein product is CASSLIGKEGRETQYF. Supplemented by reference TRBV7-9 and TRBJ2-5, the full variable domain reads DTGVSQNPRHKITKRGQNVTFRCDPISEHNRLYWYRQTLGQGPEFLTYFQNEAQLEKSRLLSDRFSAERPKGSFSTLEIQRTEQGDSAMYLCASSLIGKEGRETQYFGPGTRLLVL.

In this sample, this clone turned up a few times. The CDR3 sequence is CASSDSGPTYNEQFF. The CDR3 DNA reads TGTGCCAGCAGTGATAGCGGGCCTACCTACAATGAGCAGTTCTTC. The chain couples TRBV25-1 to TRBJ2-1; 7 positions match TRBD2. The CDR3 is 15 residues long. Germline V gene data show CDR1 as MGHDK and CDR2 as SYGVNS. V was pared by 3 bases and J by 2 bases, with 4 bases of the junction left unmatched.

This clone was seen more than once but under ten times. This chain connects TRBV7-9 to TRBJ2-5; D ambiguous. Germline CDR1 and CDR2: SEHNR and FQNEAQ (reference sequence). This CDR3 is 11 amino acids long. V gave up 3 bases and J gave up 4 bases, with 3 bases separating them. CDR3 bases: TGTGCCAGCAGCTTCATAGAGACCCAGTACTTC. This gives the protein CASSFIETQYF.